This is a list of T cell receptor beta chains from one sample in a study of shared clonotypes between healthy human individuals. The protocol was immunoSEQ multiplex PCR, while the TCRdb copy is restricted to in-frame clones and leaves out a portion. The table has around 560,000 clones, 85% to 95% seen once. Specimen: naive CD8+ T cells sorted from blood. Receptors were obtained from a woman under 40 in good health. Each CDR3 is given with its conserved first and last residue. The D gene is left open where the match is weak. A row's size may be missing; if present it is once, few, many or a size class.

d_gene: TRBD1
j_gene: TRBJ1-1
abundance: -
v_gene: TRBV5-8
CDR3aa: CASSLARRTGITEAFF
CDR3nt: TGTGCCAGCAGCTTGGCCAGGCGGACAGGGATCACTGAAGCTTTCTTT

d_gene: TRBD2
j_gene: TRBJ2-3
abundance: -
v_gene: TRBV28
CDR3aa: CASSSPLAGDTDTQYF
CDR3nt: TGTGCCAGCAGTTCCCCCCTAGCGGGTGACACAGATACGCAGTATTTT

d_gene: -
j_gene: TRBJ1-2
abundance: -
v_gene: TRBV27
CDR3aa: CASNPGLGSGYTF
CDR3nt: TGTGCCAGCAATCCAGGGTTGGGGTCTGGCTACACCTTC

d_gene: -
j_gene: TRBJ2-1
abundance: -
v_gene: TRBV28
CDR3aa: CASRPPWGADNEQFF
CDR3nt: TGTGCCAGCAGACCACCTTGGGGGGCCGACAATGAGCAGTTCTTC

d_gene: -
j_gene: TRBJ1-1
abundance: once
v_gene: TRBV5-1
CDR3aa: CASSLGAGRANTEAFF
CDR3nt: TGCGCCAGCAGCTTGGGGGCAGGGAGGGCGAACACTGAAGCTTTCTTT

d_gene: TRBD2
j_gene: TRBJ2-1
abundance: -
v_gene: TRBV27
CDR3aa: CASRQGGLGLNEQFF
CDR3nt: TGTGCCAGCAGACAAGGGGGACTAGGCCTCAATGAGCAGTTCTTC

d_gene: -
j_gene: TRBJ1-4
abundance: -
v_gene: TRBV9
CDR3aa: CASSRGVSTNEKLFF
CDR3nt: TGTGCCAGCAGCAGGGGGGTTTCTACTAATGAAAAACTGTTTTTT

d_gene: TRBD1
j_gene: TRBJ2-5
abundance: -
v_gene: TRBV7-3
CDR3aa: CASSPQGDVRETQYF
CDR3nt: TGTGCCAGCAGCCCACAGGGGGACGTCAGGGAGACCCAGTACTTC

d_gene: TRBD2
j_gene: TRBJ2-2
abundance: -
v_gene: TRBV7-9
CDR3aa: CASSFQEGVAGDRTGELFF
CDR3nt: TGTGCCAGCAGCTTCCAGGAAGGGGTAGCGGGAGATCGAACCGGGGAGCTGTTTTTT

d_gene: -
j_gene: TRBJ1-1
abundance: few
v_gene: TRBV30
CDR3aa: CAWSVLLNTEAFF
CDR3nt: TGTGCCTGGAGTGTACTCCTAAACACTGAAGCTTTCTTT

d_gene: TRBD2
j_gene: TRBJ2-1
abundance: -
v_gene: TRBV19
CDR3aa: CASSIFAGEVSYNEQFF
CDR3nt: TGTGCCAGTAGTATATTTGCGGGAGAGGTCTCCTACAATGAGCAGTTCTTC

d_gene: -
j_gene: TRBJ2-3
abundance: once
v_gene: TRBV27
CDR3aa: CASSLRSATDTQYF
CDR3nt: TGTGCCAGCAGTTTAAGGTCAGCCACAGATACGCAGTATTTT